One and the same sample provided the 14 T cell receptor beta chains below, sequenced in a study of molecular identifiers for immune sequencing clone quantification. From the PCR reads, TCRdb called clonotypes with MiXCR, one entry per CDR3 protein. The table records about 640,000 distinct CDR3 sequences, just under 20% of them present only once. Source material: naive CD8+ T cells from blood, with Jurkat cell RNA spiked in. Subset reported: FACS-sorted CD8+CD4-CCR7+CD45RA+ naive T cells. The receptors originated from a human donor in good health. Some libraries in this study had Jurkat cell RNA spiked in.

This clonotype was picked up many times. The chain couples TRBV28 to TRBJ2-3; tentative D call: TRBD2 (5 bases). The V end was cut by 2 bases, the J end by 3 bases, with 12 bases between. The CDR3 totals 15 residues. CDR1 is MDHEN and CDR2 is SYDVKM in the germline V gene. The CDR3 region is CASSLTGSGTDTQYF. In DNA, the CDR3 is TGTGCCAGCAGTTTAACGGGGAGTGGTACAGATACGCAGTATTTT.

This clonotype appeared a few times. This chain connects TRBV2 to TRBJ2-5, with TRBD2 identical over 8 bases. CDR1 and CDR2 (germline): SNHLY, FYNNEI. This CDR3 has 16 residues. J lost 2 bases, V lost 3 bases, and 8 bases had no gene match. As DNA, the CDR3 is TGTGCCAGCAGTGAGCCCCCAACTAGCGGACAAGAGACCCAGTACTTC. It codes for CASSEPPTSGQETQYF.

In this sample, this clonotype turned up many times. This chain links TRBV12-3 or TRBV12-4 with TRBJ1-1; weak D call: TRBD1 (5 bases). This CDR3 is built from 12 residues. V was pared by 7 bases and J by 4 bases, with 10 bases between. The CDR3 is CASTGGGTEAFF. For the CDR3, the DNA is TGTGCCAGCACCGGGGGGGGCACTGAAGCTTTCTTT.

This clonotype was detected ten times or more. The rearrangement joins TRBV9 to TRBJ2-7; TRBD2 matches 7 bases. The ends lost 0 bases at V and 4 bases at J; junction bases unmatched: 10. Germline V gene lookup returns CDR1 SGDLS and CDR2 YYNGEE. The CDR3 consists of 16 residues. CDR3 loop: CASSVAETSFRYEQYF. DNA of the CDR3: TGTGCCAGCAGCGTAGCCGAGACTAGCTTCCGATACGAGCAGTACTTC. Combining the CDR3 with reference TRBV9 and TRBJ2-7 gives the whole variable domain DSGVTQTPKHLITATGQRVTLRCSPRSGDLSVYWYQQSLDQGLQFLIQYYNGEERAKGNILERFSAQQFPDLHSELNLSSLELGDSALYFCASSVAETSFRYEQYFGPGTRLTVT.

The table lists this clonotype with many counts. The chain employs TRBV28 and TRBJ1-1, with D unresolved. Germline V gives CDR1 MDHEN, CDR2 SYDVKM. V was cut by 2 bases and J by 5 bases, with 12 bases left in between. The CDR3 spans 14 residues. CDR3 loop: CASSLGSPGTEAFF. CDR3 DNA sequence: TGTGCCAGCAGTTTAGGGTCGCCTGGGACTGAAGCTTTCTTT. Based on the CDR3 plus reference TRBV28 and TRBJ1-1, the full variable domain is DVKVTQSSRYLVKRTGEKVFLECVQDMDHENMFWYRQDPGLGLRLIYFSYDVKMKEKGDIPEGYSVSREKKERFSLILESASTNQTSMYLCASSLGSPGTEAFFGQGTRLTVV.

The rearrangement links TRBV12-3 or TRBV12-4 to TRBJ2-3, with a tentative D call TRBD2 (6 bases). Trimming removed 3 bases at V and 4 bases at J, with 14 bases between. The CDR3 has 15 residues. CDR3 protein: CASSFNVGGPDTQYF. CDR3 nucleotide sequence: TGTGCCAGCAGTTTTAATGTAGGAGGGCCAGATACGCAGTATTTT.

This clonotype appeared many times. This chain joins TRBV14 and TRBJ1-1; D call uncertain. CDR3 size: 16 residues. The V gene's germline CDR1 is SGHDN and CDR2 FVKESK. V lost 0 bases and J lost 0, with 11 bases in between. The CDR3: CASSQDPRLLNTEAFF. The CDR3 DNA reads TGTGCCAGCAGCCAAGACCCCAGGTTGTTGAACACTGAAGCTTTCTTT.

A note on this clonotype: A much larger clone differs by one base, so this may be a read error. The genes are TRBV28 and TRBJ2-1, with TRBD2 matching over 8 bases. With V trimmed by 7 bases and J by 5 bases, 7 bases remained unmatched. Per the germline V gene, CDR1 is MDHEN and CDR2 is SYDVKM. The CDR3 covers 14 residues. In nucleotides, the CDR3 is TGTGCCAGCACCGTGCGGGGGGCCCACAATGAGCAGTTCTTC. Encoded protein: CASTVRGAHNEQFF.

This clonotype was counted between two and nine times. J is TRBJ2-7 and V is TRBV19; TRBD2 agrees at 13 bases. In germline, CDR1 is LNHDA, CDR2 SQIVND (reference sequence). V trimming: 10 bases; J trimming: 2 bases; junction bases outside the gene matches: 5. This CDR3 has 14 residues. The CDR3, as DNA: TGTGCCACCTCCGGGACTAGCGGGGCCTACGAGCAGTACTTC. It translates to CATSGTSGAYEQYF.

The sample holds many counts of this clonotype. This chain connects TRBV2 to TRBJ2-3; 10 nucleotides line up with TRBD2. In germline, CDR1 is SNHLY, CDR2 FYNNEI. V was pared by 7 bases and J by 11 bases, with 18 bases of the junction left unmatched. This CDR3 has 16 residues. The CDR3 region has the DNA TGTGCCAGCATCACGCCTAGCGGGGGCCAAGGTGGAGAGCAGTATTTT. This encodes CASITPSGGQGGEQYF.

Details on this clonotype: This may be a read error, as it is one base from a much larger clone. The rearrangement links TRBV13 to TRBJ2-3; a possible D gene is TRBD2 (5 bases). The CDR3 length is 16 residues. The germline V and J ends were trimmed by 3 bases and 1 base, with 14 bases remaining between them. Germline CDR1 PRHDT, CDR2 FYEKMQ (reference sequence). In DNA form, the CDR3 reads TGTGCCAGCAGCTTGGGGATAGGAGGTGGCACAGATACGCAGTATTTT. It encodes CASSLGIGGGTDTQYF.

This clonotype was seen many times. V gene TRBV27 combines with J gene TRBJ2-7, with TRBD2 matching 9 bases. Per the germline V gene, CDR1 is MNHEY and CDR2 is SMNVEV (reference sequence). After removal of 6 bases from V and 2 bases from J, the junction contained 8 bases not matched to a gene. The CDR3 extends over 15 amino acids. The CDR3 region is CASSPWAGGPYEQYF. In nucleotides, the CDR3 is TGTGCCAGCAGCCCCTGGGCGGGAGGGCCCTACGAGCAGTACTTC.

For this clonotype: The junction departs from the called germline gene at one end, perhaps through a read error. The chain recombines TRBV12-3 or TRBV12-4 with TRBJ2-7; D remains unclear. The CDR3 consists of 11 residues. CDR3 nucleotide sequence: TGTGCCAGCAGTCCTGCCTACGGGCAGTACTTC. Translated: CASSPAYGQYF.

The chain joins TRBV9 to TRBJ2-2; 10 positions match TRBD1. The CDR3 is 17 residues long. V shed 1 base and J 0 bases; nucleotides not matched to a gene: 3. Per the germline V gene, CDR1 is SGDLS and CDR2 is YYNGEE. The CDR3 spells CASSVIGTGANTGELFF. The CDR3, as DNA: TGTGCCAGCAGCGTAATCGGGACAGGGGCGAACACCGGGGAGCTGTTTTTT.